This entry concerns a single TCR beta chain. Its antigen is still unknown. These data belong to a study of cytomegalovirus exposure and HLA in healthy donors. The overall study: Out of about 180 million T cells, an earlier analysis found about 120 million unique TCR beta sequences in total. Study findings and constraints: Among donors in an Asian-associated ancestry cluster, a later analysis reportedly found fewer N-insertions than the roughly 680-donor mean. Later analysis demonstrated an association between a missense DCLRE1C variant and TCR beta V- and J-gene trimming.

A multiplex PCR was run with 60 Vbeta primers and 13 Jbeta primers. Produced via immunoSEQ multiplex PCR; TCRdb's table is partial and in-frame only. The sample consists of a few hundred thousand clones, roughly 80% of them appearing once. Germline V gene sequence: CDR1 SGDLS, CDR2 YYNGEE. The V segment lost 5 bases and the J segment 4 bases; nucleotides outside the gene matches: 7. The CDR3 contains 15 residues. The sequence was collected from a man in his forties in good health and CMV-seronegative. The rearrangement links TRBV9 to TRBJ1-1; TRBD1 matches 11 bases. The sequenced sample was PBMCs. CDR3 DNA: TGTGCCAGCAGTTTGGGACAGGGGGTGAGCACTGAAGCTTTCTTT. It is translated as CASSLGQGVSTEAFF.